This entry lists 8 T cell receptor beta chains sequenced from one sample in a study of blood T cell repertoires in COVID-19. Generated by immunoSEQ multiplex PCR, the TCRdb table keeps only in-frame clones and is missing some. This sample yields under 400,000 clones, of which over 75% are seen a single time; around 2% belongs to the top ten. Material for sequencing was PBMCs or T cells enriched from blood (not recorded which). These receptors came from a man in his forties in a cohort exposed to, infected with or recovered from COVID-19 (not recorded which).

The CDR3 bases are TGCAGTGCGGGCCAACTCTACGAGCAGTACTTC. Translating gives CSAGQLYEQYF. The V gene is TRBV20-1, the J gene TRBJ2-7; D is ambiguous. Trimming pared 6 bases from V and 3 bases from J, leaving 9 bases between. Germline V gene data show CDR1 as DFQATT and CDR2 as SNEGSKA (reference sequence). The CDR3 length is 11 residues.

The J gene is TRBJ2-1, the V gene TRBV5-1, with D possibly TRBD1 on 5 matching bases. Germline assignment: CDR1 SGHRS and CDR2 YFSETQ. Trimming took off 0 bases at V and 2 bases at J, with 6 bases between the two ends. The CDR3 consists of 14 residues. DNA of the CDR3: TGCGCCAGCAGCTTGGCAGGGCCCTACAATGAGCAGTTCTTC. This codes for CASSLAGPYNEQFF.

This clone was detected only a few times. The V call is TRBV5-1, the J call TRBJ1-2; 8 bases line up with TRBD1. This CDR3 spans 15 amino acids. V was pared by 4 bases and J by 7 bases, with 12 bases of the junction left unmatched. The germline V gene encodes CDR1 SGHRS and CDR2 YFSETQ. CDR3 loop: CASSPQTGEVSGYTF. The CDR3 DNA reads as TGCGCCAGCAGCCCCCAGACAGGGGAAGTCTCTGGCTACACCTTC.

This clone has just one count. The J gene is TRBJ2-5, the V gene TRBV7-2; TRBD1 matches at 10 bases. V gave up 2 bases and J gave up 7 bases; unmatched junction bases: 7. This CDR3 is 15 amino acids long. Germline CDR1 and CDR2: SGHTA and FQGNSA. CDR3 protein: CASSLMWTGGVTQYF. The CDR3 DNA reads TGTGCCAGCAGCTTAATGTGGACAGGGGGGGTGACCCAGTACTTC. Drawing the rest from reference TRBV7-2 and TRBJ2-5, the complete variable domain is GAGVSQSPSNKVTEKGKDVELRCDPISGHTALYWYRQSLGQGLEFLIYFQGNSAPDKSGLPSDRFSAERTGGSVSTLTIQRTQQEDSAVYLCASSLMWTGGVTQYFGPGTRLLVL.

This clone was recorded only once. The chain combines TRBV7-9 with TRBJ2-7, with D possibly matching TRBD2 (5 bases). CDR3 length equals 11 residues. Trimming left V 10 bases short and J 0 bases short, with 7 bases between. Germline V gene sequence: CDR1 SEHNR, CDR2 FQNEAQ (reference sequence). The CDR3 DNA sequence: TGTGCCACCGGACTCTCCTACGAGCAGTACTTC. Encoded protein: CATGLSYEQYF.

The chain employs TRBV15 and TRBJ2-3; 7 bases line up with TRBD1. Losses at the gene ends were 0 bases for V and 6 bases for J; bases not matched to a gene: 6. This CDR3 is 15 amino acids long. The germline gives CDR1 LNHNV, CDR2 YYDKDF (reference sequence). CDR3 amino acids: CATSRETGFGDTQYF. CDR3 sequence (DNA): TGTGCCACCAGCAGAGAGACAGGGTTTGGGGATACGCAGTATTTT. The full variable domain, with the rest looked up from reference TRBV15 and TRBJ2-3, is DAMVIQNPRYQVTQFGKPVTLSCSQTLNHNVMYWYQQKSSQAPKLLFHYYDKDFNNEADTPDNFQSRRPNTSFCFLDIRSPGLGDTAMYLCATSRETGFGDTQYFGPGTRLTVL.

The CDR3 sequence: CASSQAGGSYEQYF. DNA for the CDR3: TGTGCCAGCAGCCAAGCGGGAGGCTCCTACGAGCAGTACTTC. This chain uses TRBV3-1 (or the pseudogene TRBV3-2) with TRBJ2-7; 7 nucleotides align to TRBD2. With 1 base clipped from V and 0 bases from J, the junction kept 0 bases outside the gene matches. Per the germline V gene, CDR1 is LGHDT and CDR2 is YNNKEL (reference sequence). The CDR3 covers 14 residues.

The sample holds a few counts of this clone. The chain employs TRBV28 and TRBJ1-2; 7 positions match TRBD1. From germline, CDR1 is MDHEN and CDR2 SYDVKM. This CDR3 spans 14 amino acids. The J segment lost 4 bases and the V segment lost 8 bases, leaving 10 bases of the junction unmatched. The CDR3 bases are TGTGCCAGCGGCCCGCCCGGGACAGCCTATGGCTACACCTTC. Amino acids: CASGPPGTAYGYTF.